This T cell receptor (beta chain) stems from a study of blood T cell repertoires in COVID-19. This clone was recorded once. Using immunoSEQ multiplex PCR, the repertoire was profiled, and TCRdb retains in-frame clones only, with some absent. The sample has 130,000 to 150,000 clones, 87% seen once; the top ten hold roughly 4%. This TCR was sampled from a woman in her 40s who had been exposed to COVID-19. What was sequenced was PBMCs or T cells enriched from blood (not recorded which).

The CDR3 DNA reads as TGTGCCAGAGGAGTACAGGGAAAAGATTCACCCCTCCACTTT. Its translation is CARGVQGKDSPLHF. The chain employs TRBV5-3 and TRBJ1-6, with D maybe TRBD1 (6 bases). TRBV5-3 is identified as an open reading frame with a role that is uncertain. The V and J ends lost 7 bases and 8 bases respectively, with 16 bases between them. The CDR3 length is 14 residues.